This T cell receptor beta chain was recovered during a study of T cell changes during pregnancy in multiple sclerosis. V was pared by 0 bases and J by 3 bases, with 7 bases between. Germline assignment: CDR1 SGHRS and CDR2 YFSETQ. The CDR3 is 14 residues long. Only in-frame clones appear in the TCRdb table, and some are missing; sequencing was by immunoSEQ multiplex PCR. Of roughly 38,000 clones listed, 91% are singletons. Specimen: CD4+ T cells from peripheral blood mononuclear cells, collected after pregnancy. This receptor was taken from a female donor in good health, enrolled as a control in a pregnancy study. The chain uses TRBV5-1 and TRBJ2-1; D unclear. As DNA, the CDR3 is TGCGCCAGCAGCTTGGGACATATCTACAATGAGCAGTTCTTC. Its translation is CASSLGHIYNEQFF.